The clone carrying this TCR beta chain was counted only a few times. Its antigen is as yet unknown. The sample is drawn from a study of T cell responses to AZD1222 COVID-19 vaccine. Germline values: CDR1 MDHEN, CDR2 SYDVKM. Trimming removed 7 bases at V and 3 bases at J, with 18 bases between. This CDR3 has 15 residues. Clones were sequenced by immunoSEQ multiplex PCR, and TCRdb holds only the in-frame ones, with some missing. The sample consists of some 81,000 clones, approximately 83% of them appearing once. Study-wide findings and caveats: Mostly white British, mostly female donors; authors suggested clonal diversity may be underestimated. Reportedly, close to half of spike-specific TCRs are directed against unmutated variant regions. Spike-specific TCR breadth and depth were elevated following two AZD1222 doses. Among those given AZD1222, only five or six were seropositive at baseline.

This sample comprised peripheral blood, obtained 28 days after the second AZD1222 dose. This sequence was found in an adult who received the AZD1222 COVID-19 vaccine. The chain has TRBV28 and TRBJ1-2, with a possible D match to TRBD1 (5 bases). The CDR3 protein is CASIPGGGWDYGYTF. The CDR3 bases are TGTGCCAGCATCCCTGGGGGGGGATGGGACTATGGCTACACCTTC.